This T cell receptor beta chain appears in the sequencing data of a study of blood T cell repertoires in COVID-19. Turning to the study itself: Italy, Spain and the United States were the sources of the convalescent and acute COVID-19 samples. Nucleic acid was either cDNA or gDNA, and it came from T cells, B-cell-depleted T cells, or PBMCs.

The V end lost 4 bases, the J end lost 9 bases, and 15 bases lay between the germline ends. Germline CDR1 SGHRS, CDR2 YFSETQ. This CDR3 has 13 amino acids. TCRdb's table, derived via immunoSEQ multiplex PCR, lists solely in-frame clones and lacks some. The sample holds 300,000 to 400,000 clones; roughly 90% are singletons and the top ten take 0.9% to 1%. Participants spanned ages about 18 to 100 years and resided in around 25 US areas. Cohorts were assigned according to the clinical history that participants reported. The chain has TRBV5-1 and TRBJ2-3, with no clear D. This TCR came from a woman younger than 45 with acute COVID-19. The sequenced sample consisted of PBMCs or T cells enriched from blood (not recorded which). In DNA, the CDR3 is TGCGCCAGCAGCCAACACCCTGCGGAAACGCAGTATTTT. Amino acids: CASSQHPAETQYF.